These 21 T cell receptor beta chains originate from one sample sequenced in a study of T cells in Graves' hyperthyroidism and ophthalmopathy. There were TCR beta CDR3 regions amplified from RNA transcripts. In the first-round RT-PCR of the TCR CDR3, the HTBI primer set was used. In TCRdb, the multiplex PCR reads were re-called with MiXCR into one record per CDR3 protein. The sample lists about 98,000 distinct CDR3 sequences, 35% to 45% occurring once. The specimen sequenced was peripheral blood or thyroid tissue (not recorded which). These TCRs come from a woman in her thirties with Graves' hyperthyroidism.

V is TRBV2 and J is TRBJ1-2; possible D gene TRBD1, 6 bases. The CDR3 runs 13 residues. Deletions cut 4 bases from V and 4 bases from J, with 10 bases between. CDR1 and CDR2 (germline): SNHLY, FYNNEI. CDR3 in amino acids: CASSVAGAYGYTF. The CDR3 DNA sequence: TGTGCCAGCAGTGTTGCAGGGGCCTATGGCTACACCTTC. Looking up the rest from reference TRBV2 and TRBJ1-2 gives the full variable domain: EPEVTQTPSHQVTQMGQEVILRCVPISNHLYFYWYRQILGQKVEFLVSFYNNEISEKSEIFDDQFSVERPDGSNFTLKIRSTKLEDSAMYFCASSVAGAYGYTFGSGTRLTVV.

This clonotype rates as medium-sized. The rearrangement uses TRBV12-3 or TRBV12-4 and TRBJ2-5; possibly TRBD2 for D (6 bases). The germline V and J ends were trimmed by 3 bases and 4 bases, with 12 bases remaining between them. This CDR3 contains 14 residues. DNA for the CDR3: TGTGCCAGCAGTTTCAGCGGGCTAGCAGAGACCCAGTACTTC. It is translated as CASSFSGLAETQYF.

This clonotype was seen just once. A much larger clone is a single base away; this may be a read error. CDR3 in DNA: TGTGCCATCAGAGGCACGGGACTAGCCTACGAGCAGTACTTC. This encodes CAIRGTGLAYEQYF. V gene TRBV6-5 combines with J gene TRBJ2-7, with 8 positions matching TRBD2. The germline gives CDR1 MNHEY, CDR2 SVGAGI. The length of the CDR3 is 14 residues. V trimming: 10 bases; J trimming: 2 bases; junction bases outside the gene matches: 10.

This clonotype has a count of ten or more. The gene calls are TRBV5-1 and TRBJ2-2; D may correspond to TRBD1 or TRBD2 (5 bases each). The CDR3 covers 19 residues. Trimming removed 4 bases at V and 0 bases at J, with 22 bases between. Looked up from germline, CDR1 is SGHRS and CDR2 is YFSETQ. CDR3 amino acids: CASSLPTRGAGANTGELFF. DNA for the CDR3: TGCGCCAGCAGCCTCCCCACCCGAGGGGCAGGCGCGAACACCGGGGAGCTGTTTTTT. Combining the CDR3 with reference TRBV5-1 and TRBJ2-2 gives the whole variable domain KAGVTQTPRYLIKTRGQQVTLSCSPISGHRSVSWYQQTPGQGLQFLFEYFSETQRNKGNFPGRFSGRQFSNSRSEMNVSTLELGDSALYLCASSLPTRGAGANTGELFFGEGSRLTVL.

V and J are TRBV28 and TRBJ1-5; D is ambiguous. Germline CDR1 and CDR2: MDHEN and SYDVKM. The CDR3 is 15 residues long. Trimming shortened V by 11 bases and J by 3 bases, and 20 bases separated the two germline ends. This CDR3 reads CASSLGVLNNQPQHF. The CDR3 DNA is TGTGCCTCGTCGCTGGGTGTCTTGAACAATCAGCCCCAGCATTTT.

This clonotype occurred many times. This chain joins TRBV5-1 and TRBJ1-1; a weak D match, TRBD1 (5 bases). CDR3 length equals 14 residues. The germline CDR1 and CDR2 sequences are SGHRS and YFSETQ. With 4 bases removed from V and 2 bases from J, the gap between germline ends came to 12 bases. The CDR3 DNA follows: TGCGCCAGCAGCCAAGGGACGGTCAACACTGAAGCTTTCTTT. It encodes CASSQGTVNTEAFF. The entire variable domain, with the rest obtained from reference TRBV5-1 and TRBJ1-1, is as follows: KAGVTQTPRYLIKTRGQQVTLSCSPISGHRSVSWYQQTPGQGLQFLFEYFSETQRNKGNFPGRFSGRQFSNSRSEMNVSTLELGDSALYLCASSQGTVNTEAFFGQGTRLTVV.

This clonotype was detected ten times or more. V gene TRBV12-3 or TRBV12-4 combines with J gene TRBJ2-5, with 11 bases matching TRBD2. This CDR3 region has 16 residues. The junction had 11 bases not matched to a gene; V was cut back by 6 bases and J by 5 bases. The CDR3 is CASSYTSGSGRETQYF. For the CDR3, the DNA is TGTGCCAGCAGCTATACTAGCGGGAGCGGTCGGGAGACCCAGTACTTC.

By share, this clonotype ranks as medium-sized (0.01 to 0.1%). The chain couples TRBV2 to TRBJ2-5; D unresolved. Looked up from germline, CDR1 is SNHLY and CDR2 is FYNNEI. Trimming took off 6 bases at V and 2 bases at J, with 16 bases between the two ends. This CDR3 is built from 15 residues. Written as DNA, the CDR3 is TGTGCCAGCAGCGTCGCTTGGGCCGAACAAGAGACCCAGTACTTC. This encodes CASSVAWAEQETQYF.

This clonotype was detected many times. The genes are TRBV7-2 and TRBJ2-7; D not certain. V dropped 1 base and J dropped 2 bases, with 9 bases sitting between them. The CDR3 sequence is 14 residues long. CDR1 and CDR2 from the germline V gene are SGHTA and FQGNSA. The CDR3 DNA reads TGTGCCAGCAGCTTAGATCCCGTTACCTACGAGCAGTACTTC. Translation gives CASSLDPVTYEQYF.

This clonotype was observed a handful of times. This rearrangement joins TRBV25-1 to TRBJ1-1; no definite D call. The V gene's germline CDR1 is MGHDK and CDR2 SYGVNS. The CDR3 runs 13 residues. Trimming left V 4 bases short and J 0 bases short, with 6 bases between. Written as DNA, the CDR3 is TGTGCCAGCAGTGCTAGGGTGAACACTGAAGCTTTCTTT. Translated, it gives CASSARVNTEAFF.

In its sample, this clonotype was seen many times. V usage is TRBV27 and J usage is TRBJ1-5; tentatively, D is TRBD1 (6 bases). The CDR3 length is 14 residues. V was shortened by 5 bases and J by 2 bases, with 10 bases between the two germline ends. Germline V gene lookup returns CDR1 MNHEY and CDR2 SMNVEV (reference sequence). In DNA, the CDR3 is TGTGCCAGCAGTACAGGGAATGGCAATCAGCCCCAGCATTTT. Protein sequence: CASSTGNGNQPQHF.

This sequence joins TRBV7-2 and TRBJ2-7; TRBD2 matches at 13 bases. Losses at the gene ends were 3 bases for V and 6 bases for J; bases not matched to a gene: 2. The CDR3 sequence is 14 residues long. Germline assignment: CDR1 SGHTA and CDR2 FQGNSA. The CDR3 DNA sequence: TGTGCCAGCAGCTTTGGGACTAGCGGGATCGAGCAGTACTTC. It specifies CASSFGTSGIEQYF.

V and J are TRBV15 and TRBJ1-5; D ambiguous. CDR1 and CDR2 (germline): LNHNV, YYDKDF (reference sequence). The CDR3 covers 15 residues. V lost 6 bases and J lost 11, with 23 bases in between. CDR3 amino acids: CATRSYLEEQETQHF. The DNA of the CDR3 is TGTGCCACCAGATCTTATTTAGAAGAACAAGAGACCCAGCATTTT.

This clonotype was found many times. Written as DNA, the CDR3 is TGTGCCAGCAGCCGGGAATTGGATCGGGGCTCTGGAAACACCATATATTTT. This translates into CASSRELDRGSGNTIYF. V is TRBV7-9 and J is TRBJ1-3; D not certain. The CDR3 covers 17 residues. Germline V lookup: CDR1 SEHNR, CDR2 FQNEAQ (reference sequence). The V end was cut by 5 bases, the J end by 0 bases, with 17 bases between.

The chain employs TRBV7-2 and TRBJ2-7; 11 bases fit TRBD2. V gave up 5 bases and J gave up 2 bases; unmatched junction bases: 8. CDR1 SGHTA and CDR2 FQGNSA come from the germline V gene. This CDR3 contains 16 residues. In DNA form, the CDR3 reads TGTGCCAGCAGCCCCCGGCTAGCGGGAGGTACCTACGAGCAGTACTTC. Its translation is CASSPRLAGGTYEQYF.

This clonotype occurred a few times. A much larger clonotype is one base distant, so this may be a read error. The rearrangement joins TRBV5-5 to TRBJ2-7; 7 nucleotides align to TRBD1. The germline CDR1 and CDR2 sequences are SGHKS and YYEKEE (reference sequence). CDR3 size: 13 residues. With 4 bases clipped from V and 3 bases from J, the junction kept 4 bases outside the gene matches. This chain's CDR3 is CASSAGTVYEQYF. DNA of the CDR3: TGTGCCAGCAGCGCCGGGACAGTCTACGAGCAGTACTTC.

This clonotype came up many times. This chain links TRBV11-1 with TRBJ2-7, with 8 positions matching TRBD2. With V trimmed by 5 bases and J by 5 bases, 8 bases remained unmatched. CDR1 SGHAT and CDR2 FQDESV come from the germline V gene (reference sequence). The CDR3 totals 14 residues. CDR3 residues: CASSPPGLGNEQYF. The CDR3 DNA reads TGTGCCAGCAGCCCGCCGGGACTAGGAAACGAGCAGTACTTC.

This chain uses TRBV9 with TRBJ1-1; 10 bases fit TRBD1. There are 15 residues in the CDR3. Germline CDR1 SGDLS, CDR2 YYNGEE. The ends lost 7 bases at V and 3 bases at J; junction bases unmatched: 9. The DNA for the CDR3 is TGTGCCAGCTCACCGGGACAGGGGACCTACACTGAAGCTTTCTTT. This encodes CASSPGQGTYTEAFF.

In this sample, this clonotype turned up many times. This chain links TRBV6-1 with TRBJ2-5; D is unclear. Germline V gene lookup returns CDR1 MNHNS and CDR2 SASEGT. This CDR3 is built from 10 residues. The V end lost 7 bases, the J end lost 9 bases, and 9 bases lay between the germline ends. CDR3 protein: CASISGAQYF. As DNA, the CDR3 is TGTGCCAGCATTTCTGGGGCCCAGTACTTC.

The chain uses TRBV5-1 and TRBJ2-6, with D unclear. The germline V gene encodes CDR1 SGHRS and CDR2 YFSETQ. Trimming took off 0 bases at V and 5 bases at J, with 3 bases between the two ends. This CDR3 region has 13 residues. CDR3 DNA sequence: TGCGCCAGCAGCTTGGACAGGGCCAACGTCCTGACTTTC. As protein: CASSLDRANVLTF.

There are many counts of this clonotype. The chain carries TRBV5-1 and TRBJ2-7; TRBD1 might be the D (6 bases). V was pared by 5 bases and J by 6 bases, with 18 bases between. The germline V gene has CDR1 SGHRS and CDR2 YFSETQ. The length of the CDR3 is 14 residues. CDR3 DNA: TGCGCCAGCAGATACTCAACAGGGCGCGTCGAGCAGTACTTC. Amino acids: CASRYSTGRVEQYF.